This passage covers 5 T cell receptor beta chains from one sample sequenced in a study of T-cell memory formation after mild COVID-19. TCRdb ran MiXCR on the 5' RACE reads and lists one entry per CDR3 protein. Seen here are 350,000 to 500,000 distinct CDR3 sequences, more than 20% observed once, and the top ten hold 10% to 15%. The sequencing sample was made of PBMCs or a T cell subset sorted from them (not recorded which). These receptors all come from an adult woman who had mild COVID-19 (a few samples of this study predate the infection). Cell type and time point are not known.

The V and J genes are TRBV2 and TRBJ2-1; 7 bases fit TRBD2. The CDR3 totals 15 residues. Germline V gives CDR1 SNHLY, CDR2 FYNNEI. Losses at the gene ends were 3 bases for V and 3 bases for J; bases not matched to a gene: 5. The CDR3, as DNA: TGTGCCAGCAGTGAGTTGGCTAGCGGCTACAATGAGCAGTTCTTC. Its translation is CASSELASGYNEQFF.

This chain connects TRBV15 to TRBJ1-1; tentatively, D is TRBD1 (6 bases). Trimming stripped 6 bases from V and 6 bases from J, with 8 bases between. The germline V gene encodes CDR1 LNHNV and CDR2 YYDKDF (reference sequence). The CDR3 length is 11 residues. The CDR3 loop is CATRQGPEAFF. The CDR3 bases are TGTGCCACCAGGCAGGGGCCTGAAGCTTTCTTT.

There are a few counts of this clonotype. V is TRBV7-8 and J is TRBJ1-6, with TRBD1 matching 7 bases. There are 15 residues in the CDR3. CDR1 SGHVS and CDR2 FQNEAQ come from the germline V gene. V trimming: 5 bases; J trimming: 9 bases; junction bases outside the gene matches: 10. The CDR3 DNA reads as TGTGCCAGCAGCCCGAATACAGGGGTGGTTTCACCCCTCCACTTT. Translation: CASSPNTGVVSPLHF.

This clonotype has more than one count but fewer than ten. This sequence joins TRBV7-9 and TRBJ1-1; D remains unclear. The V end lost 11 bases, the J end lost 4 bases, and 11 bases lay between the germline ends. The CDR3 has 11 amino acids. The germline V gene has CDR1 SEHNR and CDR2 FQNEAQ (reference sequence). This CDR3 reads CAGLRGTEAFF. The CDR3 DNA follows: TGTGCCGGCCTCCGGGGCACTGAAGCTTTCTTT.

This clonotype was seen a handful of times. The chain combines TRBV19 with TRBJ2-5, with 7 bases fitting TRBD1. Trimming at V came to 7 bases and at J to 3 bases, leaving 8 bases not matched to a gene. The CDR3 extends over 14 amino acids. CDR1 and CDR2 from the germline V gene are LNHDA and SQIVND (reference sequence). The CDR3 coding sequence is TGTGCCAGTATTCCGGGACAGAGGAAAGAGACCCAGTACTTC. Translation gives CASIPGQRKETQYF.